A selection of T cell receptor beta chains follows, all from one sample in a study of monozygotic twins with inflammatory bowel disease. TCRdb reanalyzed the 5' RACE reads, giving one entry per CDR3 protein sequence and no DNA. The table lists 420,000 or so distinct CDR3 sequences. Sequencing was done on a sample of blood. The source is a human donor with ulcerative colitis or Crohn's disease, or a healthy co-twin of an affected twin (not recorded which). CDR3s include the opening cysteine and the closing phenylalanine or tryptophan. Each record gives: J gene, V gene, CDR3 protein.

j_gene: TRBJ1-6; v_gene: TRBV5-1; CDR3aa: CASSWDLRTYNSPLHF
j_gene: TRBJ1-4; v_gene: TRBV5-1; CDR3aa: CASSSGQGGNEKLFF
j_gene: TRBJ1-1; v_gene: TRBV20-1; CDR3aa: CSARDSDRVSGAFF
j_gene: TRBJ1-2; v_gene: TRBV20-1; CDR3aa: CSARESGEHGYTF
j_gene: TRBJ1-1; v_gene: TRBV18; CDR3aa: CASSEGGVNTEAFF
j_gene: TRBJ2-7; v_gene: TRBV27; CDR3aa: CASSLGLAPSYEQYF
j_gene: TRBJ1-2; v_gene: TRBV7-9; CDR3aa: CASSLPGQGGGYTF
j_gene: TRBJ1-1; v_gene: TRBV4-3; CDR3aa: CASSHTRAPEAFF
j_gene: TRBJ1-2; v_gene: TRBV20-1; CDR3aa: CSASRTGGDGYTF
j_gene: TRBJ2-1; v_gene: TRBV7-2; CDR3aa: CASSQTPNEQFF
j_gene: TRBJ1-5; v_gene: TRBV12-3/TRBV12-4; CDR3aa: CASSPGPQPQHF
j_gene: TRBJ2-7; v_gene: TRBV20-1; CDR3aa: CSARGTRGRGEQYF
j_gene: TRBJ2-6; v_gene: TRBV29-1; CDR3aa: CSVETSGGFPGANVLTF
j_gene: TRBJ1-1; v_gene: TRBV20-1; CDR3aa: CSARSMNTEAFF
j_gene: TRBJ2-1; v_gene: TRBV19; CDR3aa: CASSIRAGTRGNEQFF
j_gene: TRBJ1-1; v_gene: TRBV15; CDR3aa: CATSRQGGNTEAFF
j_gene: TRBJ2-1; v_gene: TRBV20-1; CDR3aa: CSASPIWGATSGGREQFF